This T cell receptor beta chain was captured in a study of T cell repertoires in cytomegalovirus infection. Across the whole study: Recently identified HLA-C-restricted CMV epitopes were among the peptides used.

In germline, CDR1 is MGHRA, CDR2 YSYEKL. The CDR3 totals 16 residues. With V trimmed by 3 bases and J by 8 bases, 12 bases remained unmatched. To note about this clonotype: Its specificity is unknown.

TCRdb processed the reads anew with MiXCR; each CDR3 protein has one entry. This repertoire shows 310,000 or so distinct CDR3 sequences, roughly 25% found once; its top ten account for roughly 13%. This clonotype originated in a human donor in good health (CMV status not recorded). Some clones in this sample may be carry-over from other donors' samples. The chain is built from TRBV4-1 and TRBJ1-4, with 7 bases matching TRBD1. The source was cultured PBMCs, collected from culture after CMV antigen stimulation. CDR3 nucleotide sequence: TGCGCCAGCAGCCATATCGTCCGGGACAGTCGAGAAAAACTGTTTTTT. Its protein product is CASSHIVRDSREKLFF.